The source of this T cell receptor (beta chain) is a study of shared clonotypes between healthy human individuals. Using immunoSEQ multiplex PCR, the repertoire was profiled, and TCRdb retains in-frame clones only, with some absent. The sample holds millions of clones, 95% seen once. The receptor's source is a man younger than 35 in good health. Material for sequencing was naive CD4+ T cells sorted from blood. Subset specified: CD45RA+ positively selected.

As DNA, the CDR3 is TGTGCCAGCGGGGACAGTTTGTTGGTCGTCCATGGCTACACCTTC. It is translated as CASGDSLLVVHGYTF. J is TRBJ1-2 and V is TRBV28, with TRBD1 matching 7 bases. CDR1 and CDR2 from the germline V gene are MDHEN and SYDVKM. The V and J ends lost 8 bases and 6 bases, in that order; junction bases with no gene match: 15. This CDR3 has 15 amino acids.